These T cell receptor beta chains were read from a single sample in a study of cytomegalovirus exposure and HLA in healthy donors. Sequencing was performed with immunoSEQ multiplex PCR; in TCRdb, only in-frame clones are kept and a portion is missing. The sample has 170,000 or so clones, under 85% seen once; the top ten hold roughly 3%. The sequencing sample was made of PBMCs. The receptors stem from a male donor in good health and CMV-seronegative. The CDR3 runs from the conserved cysteine through the conserved F or W. The D gene is left open where the match is weak. Where a row states a size, it is once, few, many or the class of an expanded clone; other rows omit it.

.,TRBV11-2,TRBJ1-4,.,TGTGCCAGCAGCTTAGCGGGGACTCCCATGGAAAAACTGTTTTTT,CASSLAGTPMEKLFF
TRBD1,TRBV27,TRBJ1-2,.,TGTGCCAGCAGTTTCCTGGGCAGGGGGTTTAACTATGGCTACACCTTC,CASSFLGRGFNYGYTF
TRBD1,TRBV19,TRBJ1-1,.,TGTGCCAGTAGTATCCGCACAGGGGACACTGAAGCTTTCTTT,CASSIRTGDTEAFF
TRBD2,TRBV7-2,TRBJ2-3,.,TGTGCCAGCAGCTTAGCGCCTAGGACTAGCGGCTCCTCGGTCGGGCAGTATTTT,CASSLAPRTSGSSVGQYF
TRBD1,TRBV6-6,TRBJ1-5,.,TGTGCCAGCAGCGCGTCAGGGGGACAGCCCCAGCATTTT,CASSASGGQPQHF
.,TRBV5-1,TRBJ2-3,once,TGCGCCAGCAGTAAGAGGGAGGAACCAAGCACAGATACGCAGTATTTT,CASSKREEPSTDTQYF
.,TRBV7-3,TRBJ2-1,.,TGTGCCAGCAGCTTAGGGGCGGGGCAAAACTACAATGAGCAGTTCTTC,CASSLGAGQNYNEQFF
.,TRBV4-1,TRBJ1-2,few,TGCGCCAGCAGCCCCGGAGGGACCCCGTCAAAAGAGGATGGCTACACCTTC,CASSPGGTPSKEDGYTF
.,TRBV4-2,TRBJ2-3,few,TGTGCCAGCAGCCATATGCTGGCCGAAACAGATACGCAGTATTTT,CASSHMLAETDTQYF
.,TRBV6-5,TRBJ2-7,.,TGTGCCAGCAGTTACGGGCCCGACATTCGCGAGCAGTACTTC,CASSYGPDIREQYF
TRBD2,TRBV4-3,TRBJ2-3,few,TGCGCCAGCAGCCAAGATCTGGGACTAGCGGCTAGCACAGATACGCAGTATTTT,CASSQDLGLAASTDTQYF
.,TRBV6-5,TRBJ2-1,.,TGTGCCAGCAGTTATTGGGCCCGAACTTCCAATGAGCAGTTCTTC,CASSYWARTSNEQFF
TRBD2,TRBV5-4,TRBJ2-3,.,TGTGCCAGCAACGGCGGGAGGAGGGACACAGATACGCAGTATTTT,CASNGGRRDTDTQYF
TRBD1,TRBV6-5,TRBJ1-5,.,TGTGCCAGCAGAGTCGGACAGGGCGGCAATCAGCCCCAGCATTTT,CASRVGQGGNQPQHF
.,TRBV30,TRBJ1-5,.,TGTGCCTGGAGTGTAGCGGGGAACCAGCATTTT,CAWSVAGNQHF
TRBD2,TRBV9,TRBJ2-7,few,TGTGCCAGCAGCCCGCAACTAGCGGGAACCCACGAGCAGTACTTC,CASSPQLAGTHEQYF
TRBD2,TRBV28,TRBJ2-7,few,TGTGCCAGCAGTCAACTAGCGGGCTCCTACGAGCAGTACTTC,CASSQLAGSYEQYF